This T cell receptor (beta chain) was captured in a study of cytomegalovirus exposure and HLA in healthy donors (dated by TCRdb to about 2017). About the study as a whole: An earlier analysis of some 600 of the donors reported approximately 260 Gb of sequence data and 100 million to 120 million unique TCR beta sequences obtained from around 190 million T cells. Both class I and class II loci were covered by HLA typing, at four-digit resolution. Because of strong linkage in the cohort, roughly five DR-DQ haplotypes were treated as single units for association and clustering. Donor age, sex, ethnicity and CMV serostatus were collected together with the repertoire data. The number of typed donors differed by locus: about 620-640 for A, B, C, DRB1 and DQB1; about 520 for DQA1; approximately 610 for DPA1; and around 490 for DPB1. To study patterns of TCR occurrence, a later analysis re-analyzed previously published TCR beta repertoires from around 670 donors and added high-resolution HLA genotyping. Among about 400 genotyped donors of the cohort, an average of approximately 220,000 unique TCR beta nucleotide sequences was sequenced per donor, of which 15% to 20% were non-productive. An earlier analysis of some 500 of the donors applied high-throughput TCR beta sequencing to assess whether each TCR beta V gene segment acted as functional or pseudogenic. An early release covering approximately 600 HLA-typed donors comprised roughly 300 gigabases of sequencing data and approximately 85 million unique TCR sequences. Rather than drawing on any new phenotypic data, the later analysis identified candidate immune exposures from TCR beta sequences and the way those sequences occurred across donors. Along with the approximately 700-subject first cohort, a separate validation cohort of over a hundred different subjects was used. The study aimed to test whether cataloging public T cell receptors could reveal signatures of past pathogen exposure. A later genetic analysis took genome-wide SNP genotypes for about 65% of the 666 donors and used that subset as a discovery cohort. All discovery cohort repertoires had been generated using a single sequencing platform. Among the roughly 410 genotyped donors, around 79% belonged to the genetic ancestry cluster associated with self-reported Caucasian donors. The study used immunosequencing to profile the T cell repertoires of approximately 640 subjects and linked those repertoires to cytomegalovirus serostatus. To predict cytomegalovirus infection status, the study brought together high-throughput TCR immunosequencing, statistical association of individual TCRs with disease status, and machine learning.

About this clone itself: Its antigen remains unidentified. This is likely a read error, given that the CDR3 carries no conserved phenylalanine or tryptophan at its end.

The cohort comprised 550 to 700 healthy bone marrow donors. Cohort members were all nominally healthy when sampled, although unrecorded immune exposures were likely present. The donor was CMV seronegative and belonged to the group of 380 or so seronegative cohort members. A peripheral blood sample was provided by each donor, and peripheral blood mononuclear cells were used for TCR beta sequencing. Genomic DNA extraction from the blood cell samples was performed with the Qiagen DNeasy Blood Extraction Kit. The germline V gene encodes CDR1 SNHLY and CDR2 FYNNEI. A distance of 11 bases separates the germline ends of V and J, which lose 4 bases and 5 bases respectively. Ends included, the CDR3 has 13 residues. The retained sequence is limited to the CDR3, 39 bases, with the frame set at the first base. Results and caveats for the whole study, not just this receptor: In vitro tests confirmed that a few of the cytomegalovirus-associated TCR beta chains recognize cytomegalovirus antigens. In a later analysis, the rate of TCR association differed among HLA loci, with DRB1 alleles having the most associated TCRs and HLA-C alleles having the fewest. In an earlier analysis of about 600 of the donors, most TCR beta V segments appeared in productive rearrangements about 87% or about 30% of the time, broadly matching IMGT annotations. At a false discovery rate of 0.05, a later analysis linked around 15,000 TCR beta sequences to specific HLA alleles. Correlated functional status among segregating V segments might be attributable to linkage disequilibrium, but an unknown experimental factor could not be ruled out. Some IMGT-functional V segments, including TRBV6-2 and TRBV6-3, could not be distinguished by the 87-base-pair reads and were therefore excluded. Immune exposure information for the cohort was limited to CMV serostatus. In this cohort, only TCR beta chains were sequenced, and detectable features were limited by the absence of alpha or paired-chain data. HLA typing was unavailable for some donors at each locus, so association tests used only the typed subset. The presence/absence analyses assumed that sequencing depth was roughly uniform across donors, and that assumption may not be true. In a later analysis, several top co-occurrence clusters were reported to appear linked to parvovirus B19, influenza, CMV and Epstein-Barr virus. According to the authors, the approach could potentially be generalized to other disease states and immunological phenotypes. A later genetic analysis associated a missense DCLRE1C variant with V-gene and J-gene trimming of TCR beta chains, and an independent cohort replicated the association. A further reported finding was that TCR beta sequences accurately predicted the HLA-A and HLA-B alleles for most subjects in the first cohort. In a later analysis, most CMV-associated TCR beta chains were found to appear HLA-restricted, with HLA associations seemingly driven largely by CMV exposure. Assigning TCR associations to individual alleles was difficult when HLA alleles, especially DR and DQ, strongly co-occurred. A total of roughly 160 TCR beta chains were listed by the study as associated with cytomegalovirus. A cluster of highly shared sequence variants was judged likely to represent a technical artifact of the sequencing pipeline. Because counts were too low, about 18 rarely observed V segments, including chromosome 9 orphons, were excluded from the earlier analysis of about 500 of the donors. According to a later genetic analysis, donors in an Asian-associated ancestry cluster had fewer N-insertions in productive TCRs than the approximately 670-donor mean. In a later analysis, HLA-associated TCR beta chains were found to be more clonally expanded and to have lower generation probabilities than equally common non-associated chains. Cytomegalovirus status was reported to be diagnosed by the classifier with high specificity and sensitivity in both the original and validation cohorts. Most TCR sequences were observed very rarely across donors, whereas some public TCRs were present in many individuals.

The protocol used for the library was the immunoSEQ multiplex PCR assay. For the multiplex PCR, a mixture combining 60 forward primers for TCR Vbeta segments and 13 reverse primers for TCR Jbeta segments was used. The CDR3 region of rearranged TCR beta genes was amplified from genomic DNA with a multiplex PCR assay. The Illumina HiSeq System was used to sequence the amplified TCR beta libraries as 87-base-pair reads. The original pipeline was this. A later analysis counted approximately 76 million unique TCR beta chains across the 550 to 750 repertoires, and approximately 11 million of these chains were shared by at least two donors. Raw reads were error-corrected and collapsed into unique sequences by a nearest-neighbor algorithm in which closely related sequences were merged to remove PCR and sequencing errors. V, D and J gene segments were assigned by aligning CDR3 sequences to IMGT reference sequences. For a sequence to be retained, a match of at least six nucleotides was required to both a V gene segment and a J gene segment. Rearrangements were classified as productive when the CDR3 lacked stop codons and remained in frame with V and J, and all other rearrangements were classified as non-productive. CDR3 was defined by IMGT convention, running from the second conserved V-encoded cysteine to the conserved J-encoded phenylalanine. The earlier analysis of fewer than 700 of the donors excluded sequences that lacked an unambiguous match to a single V gene segment. In an earlier analysis of about 590 of the donors, a V segment was called functional when productive rearrangements were above 56.7%, and segregating when the standard deviation between donors exceeded 5%. A statistical classification framework was built to diagnose cytomegalovirus status from the catalog of TCR beta chain sequences. A later analysis assigned V and J genes by comparing TCR nucleotide sequences with IMGT/GENE-DB human TR gene sequences. The TCRdist pipeline was used in a later analysis to assign CDR3 sequences and most-parsimonious VDJ recombination scenarios. A later analysis defined each TCR beta chain by its CDR3 amino acid sequence plus V-gene family, and excluded reads lacking a unique V-gene family. To address suspected cross-contamination and a sequencing artifact, a later analysis removed around 590 highly shared, low-generation-probability nucleotide sequences. For each public chain, a later analysis derived a clonal expansion index from normalized ranks of inferred template counts within each repertoire. A later analysis computed generation probabilities with a VDJ recombination model fitted to out-of-frame rearrangements, and checked the results against IGoR. In a later analysis, hypergeometric tests were used to score TCR-TCR, TCR-HLA and TCR-CMV co-occurrence, with a repertoire-size bias correction applied to TCR pairs. False discovery rates were estimated in a later analysis by permuting HLA or CMV assignments 20 times. A later analysis grouped co-occurring TCRs with DBSCAN, adding TCRdist sequence similarity when clustering within HLA-allele-positive subsets. For co-occurrence clustering, repertoires with fewer than 30,000 or more than 120,000 public chains were excluded, along with five repertoires with anomalous nucleotide sharing. TCRdb provides this immuneACCESS table in a form limited to in-frame rearrangements. Some clones are lacking; in checked studies, under half of them reflect an unresolved V gene, and why the rest are absent is not known. V, J and clone size are those of that table, while D and trimming were read from the DNA. The table for this sample lists about 97,000 clones; around 73% of them were counted only once. The ten largest clones take up more than 3% of the sample.

The receptor was isolated from a man between 40 and 49 years old in good health and CMV-seronegative. The sample comprised PBMCs. Rearrangement joined TRBV2 to TRBJ1-2; TRBD1 could be the D gene, as 5 bases match. In nucleotides, the sequence is TGTGCCAGCAGTGCCCCGGGGGTTTATGGCTACACCGTC. Its protein product is CASSAPGVYGYTV.